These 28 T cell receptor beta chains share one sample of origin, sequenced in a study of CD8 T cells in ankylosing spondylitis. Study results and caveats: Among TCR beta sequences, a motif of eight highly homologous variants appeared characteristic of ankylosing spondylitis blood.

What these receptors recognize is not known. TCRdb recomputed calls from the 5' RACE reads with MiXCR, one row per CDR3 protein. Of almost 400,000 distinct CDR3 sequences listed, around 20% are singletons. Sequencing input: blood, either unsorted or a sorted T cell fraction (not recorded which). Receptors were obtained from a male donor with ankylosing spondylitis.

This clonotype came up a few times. The DNA for the CDR3 is TGCAGTGCGGCGGGGGGCTATAGCAATCAGCCCCAGCATTTT. Translating gives CSAAGGYSNQPQHF. The chain recombines TRBV20-1 with TRBJ1-5, with D possibly TRBD1 on 6 matching bases. The CDR3 extends over 14 amino acids. Germline V lookup: CDR1 DFQATT, CDR2 SNEGSKA (reference sequence). V was pared by 6 bases and J by 0 bases, with 12 bases between.

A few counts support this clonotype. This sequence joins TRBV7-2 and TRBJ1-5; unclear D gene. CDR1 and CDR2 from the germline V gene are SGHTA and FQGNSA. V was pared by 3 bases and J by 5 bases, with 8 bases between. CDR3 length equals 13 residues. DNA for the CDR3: TGTGCCAGCAGCTTGCAGAGTGATCAGCCCCAGCATTTT. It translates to CASSLQSDQPQHF.

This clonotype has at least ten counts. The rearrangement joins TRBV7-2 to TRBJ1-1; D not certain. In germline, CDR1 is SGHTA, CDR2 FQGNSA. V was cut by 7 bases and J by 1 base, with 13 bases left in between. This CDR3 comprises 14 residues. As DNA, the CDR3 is TGTGCCAGCACCCCGTCCCGGGAGAACACTGAAGCTTTCTTT. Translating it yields CASTPSRENTEAFF.

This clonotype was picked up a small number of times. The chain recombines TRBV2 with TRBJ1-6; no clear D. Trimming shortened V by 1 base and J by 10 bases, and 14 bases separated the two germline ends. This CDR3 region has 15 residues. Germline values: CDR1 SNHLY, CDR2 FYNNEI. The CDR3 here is CASSEVSPRESPLHF. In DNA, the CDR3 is TGTGCCAGCAGTGAAGTCAGTCCGCGGGAGTCACCCCTCCACTTT.

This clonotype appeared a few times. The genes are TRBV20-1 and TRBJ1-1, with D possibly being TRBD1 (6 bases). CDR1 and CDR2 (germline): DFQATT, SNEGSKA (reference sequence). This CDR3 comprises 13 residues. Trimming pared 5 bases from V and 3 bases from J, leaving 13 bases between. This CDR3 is CSASRGGDTEAFF. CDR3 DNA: TGCAGTGCTTCCAGGGGAGGGGACACTGAAGCTTTCTTT.

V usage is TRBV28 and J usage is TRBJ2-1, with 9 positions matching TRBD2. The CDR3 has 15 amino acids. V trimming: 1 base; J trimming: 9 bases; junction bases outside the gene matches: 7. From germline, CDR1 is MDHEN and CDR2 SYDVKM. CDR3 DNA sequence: TGTGCCAGCAGTTTATCTAGCGGGGCCCGGGGTGAGCAGTTCTTC. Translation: CASSLSSGARGEQFF.

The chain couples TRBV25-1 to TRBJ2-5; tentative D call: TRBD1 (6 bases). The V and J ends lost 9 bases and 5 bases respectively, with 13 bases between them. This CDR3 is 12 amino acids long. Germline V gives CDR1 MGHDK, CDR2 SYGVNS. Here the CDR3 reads CASAGVGETQYF. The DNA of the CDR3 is TGTGCCAGTGCAGGGGTTGGGGAGACCCAGTACTTC.

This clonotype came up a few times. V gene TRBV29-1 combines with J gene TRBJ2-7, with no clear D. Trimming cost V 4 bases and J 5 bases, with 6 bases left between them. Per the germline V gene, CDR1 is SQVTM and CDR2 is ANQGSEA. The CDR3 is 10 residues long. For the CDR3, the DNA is TGCAGCGTTGTAGTCCACGAGCAGTACTTC. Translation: CSVVVHEQYF.

Here the CDR3 reads CASRVMGEERETQYF. The DNA of the CDR3 is TGCGCCAGCAGAGTGATGGGGGAGGAGAGGGAGACCCAGTACTTC. The chain has TRBV5-1 and TRBJ2-5; D might be TRBD2 (6 bases). V shed 5 bases and J shed 5 bases, with 19 bases lying between them. This CDR3 is 15 amino acids long. Germline lookup yields CDR1 SGHRS and CDR2 YFSETQ. Combining the CDR3 with reference TRBV5-1 and TRBJ2-5 gives the whole variable domain KAGVTQTPRYLIKTRGQQVTLSCSPISGHRSVSWYQQTPGQGLQFLFEYFSETQRNKGNFPGRFSGRQFSNSRSEMNVSTLELGDSALYLCASRVMGEERETQYFGPGTRLLVL.

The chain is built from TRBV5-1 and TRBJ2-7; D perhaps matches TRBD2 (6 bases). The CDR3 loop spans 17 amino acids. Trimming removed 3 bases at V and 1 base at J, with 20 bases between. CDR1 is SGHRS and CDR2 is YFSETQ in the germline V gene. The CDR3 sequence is CASSYLGEVGTSYEQYF. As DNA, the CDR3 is TGCGCCAGCAGCTATTTGGGAGAAGTGGGGACTTCCTACGAGCAGTACTTC.

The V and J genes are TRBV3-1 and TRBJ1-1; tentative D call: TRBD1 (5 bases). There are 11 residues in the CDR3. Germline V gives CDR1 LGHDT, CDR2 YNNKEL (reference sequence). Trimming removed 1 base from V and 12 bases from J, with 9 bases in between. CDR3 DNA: TGTGCCAGCAGCCAAGGGGGGGAAACTTTCTTT. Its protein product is CASSQGGETFF.

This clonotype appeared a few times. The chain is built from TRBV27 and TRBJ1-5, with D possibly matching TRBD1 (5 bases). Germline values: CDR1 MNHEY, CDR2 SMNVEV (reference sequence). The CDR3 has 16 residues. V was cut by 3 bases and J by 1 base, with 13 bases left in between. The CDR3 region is CASSFSRGSSNQPQHF. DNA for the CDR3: TGTGCCAGCAGTTTTAGTCGGGGCTCCAGCAATCAGCCCCAGCATTTT.

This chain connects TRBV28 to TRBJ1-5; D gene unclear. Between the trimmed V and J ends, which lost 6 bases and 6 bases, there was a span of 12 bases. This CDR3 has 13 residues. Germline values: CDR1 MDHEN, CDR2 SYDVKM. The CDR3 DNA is TGTGCCAGCAGAGTCATCCGGGGTCAGCCCCAGCATTTT. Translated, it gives CASRVIRGQPQHF.

CDR3 bases: TGTGCTAGTGGTTTGGTACCCTCACACAGCAATCAGCCCCAGCATTTT. It yields the protein CASGLVPSHSNQPQHF. The rearrangement links TRBV12-5 to TRBJ1-5; D is unclear. The CDR3 consists of 16 residues. With 0 bases removed from V and 1 base from J, the gap between germline ends came to 10 bases. The V gene's germline CDR1 is LGHNT and CDR2 FRNRAP.

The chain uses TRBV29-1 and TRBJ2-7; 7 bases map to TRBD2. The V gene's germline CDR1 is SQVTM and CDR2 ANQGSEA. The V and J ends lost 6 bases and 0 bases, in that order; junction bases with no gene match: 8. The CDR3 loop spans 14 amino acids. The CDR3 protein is CSVLRGGNSYEQYF. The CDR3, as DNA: TGCAGCGTCCTGAGGGGAGGGAACTCCTACGAGCAGTACTTC.

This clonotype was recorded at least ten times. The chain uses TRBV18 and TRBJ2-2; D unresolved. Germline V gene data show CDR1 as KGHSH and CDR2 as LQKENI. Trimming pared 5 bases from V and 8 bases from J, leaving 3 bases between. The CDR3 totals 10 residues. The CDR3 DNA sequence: TGTGCCAGCTCAGAAGGGGAGCTGTTTTTT. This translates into CASSEGELFF.

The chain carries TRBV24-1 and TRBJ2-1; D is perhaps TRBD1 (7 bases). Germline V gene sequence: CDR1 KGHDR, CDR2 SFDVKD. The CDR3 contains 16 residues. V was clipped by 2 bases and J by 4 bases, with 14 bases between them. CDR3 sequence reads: CATSDSGAGQYNEQFF. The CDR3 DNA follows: TGTGCCACCAGTGATTCGGGGGCGGGACAGTACAATGAGCAGTTCTTC.

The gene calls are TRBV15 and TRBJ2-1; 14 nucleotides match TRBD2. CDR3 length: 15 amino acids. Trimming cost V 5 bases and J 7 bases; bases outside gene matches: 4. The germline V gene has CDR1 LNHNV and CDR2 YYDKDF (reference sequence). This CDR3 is CATSGRLAGGNEQFF. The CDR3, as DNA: TGTGCCACCAGCGGGAGACTAGCGGGAGGGAATGAGCAGTTCTTC.

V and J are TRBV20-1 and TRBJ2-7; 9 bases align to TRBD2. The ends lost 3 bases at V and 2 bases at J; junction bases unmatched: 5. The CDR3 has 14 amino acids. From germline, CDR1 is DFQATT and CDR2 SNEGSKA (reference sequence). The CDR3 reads CSARGRTSAYEQYF. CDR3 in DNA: TGCAGTGCTAGGGGGCGGACTAGCGCCTACGAGCAGTACTTC.

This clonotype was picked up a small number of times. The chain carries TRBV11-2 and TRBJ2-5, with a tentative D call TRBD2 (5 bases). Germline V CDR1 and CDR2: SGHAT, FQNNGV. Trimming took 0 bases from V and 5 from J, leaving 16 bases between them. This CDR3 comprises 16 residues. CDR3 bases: TGTGCCAGCAGCTTAGAAGTCGGGATGGGAAGGGAGACCCAGTACTTC. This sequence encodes CASSLEVGMGRETQYF.

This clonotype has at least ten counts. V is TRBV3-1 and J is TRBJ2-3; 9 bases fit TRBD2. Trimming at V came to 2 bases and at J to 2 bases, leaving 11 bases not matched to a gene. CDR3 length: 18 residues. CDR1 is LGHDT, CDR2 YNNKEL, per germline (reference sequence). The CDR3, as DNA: TGTGCCAGCAGCCAACGACTAGCGGTATTAATTTCCACAGATACGCAGTATTTT. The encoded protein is CASSQRLAVLISTDTQYF.

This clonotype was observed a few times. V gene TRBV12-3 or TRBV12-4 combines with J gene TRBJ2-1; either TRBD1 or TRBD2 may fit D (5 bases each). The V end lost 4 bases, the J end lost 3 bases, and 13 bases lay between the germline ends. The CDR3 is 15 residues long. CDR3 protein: CASSSRDGIYNEQFF. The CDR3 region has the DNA TGTGCCAGCAGTTCCCGGGACGGCATCTACAATGAGCAGTTCTTC.

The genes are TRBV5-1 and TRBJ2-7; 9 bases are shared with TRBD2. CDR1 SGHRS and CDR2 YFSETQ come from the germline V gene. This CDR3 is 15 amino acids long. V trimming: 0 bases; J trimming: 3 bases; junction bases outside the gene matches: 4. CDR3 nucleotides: TGCGCCAGCAGCTTGGTAGCGGGAGATGACTACGAGCAGTACTTC. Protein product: CASSLVAGDDYEQYF.

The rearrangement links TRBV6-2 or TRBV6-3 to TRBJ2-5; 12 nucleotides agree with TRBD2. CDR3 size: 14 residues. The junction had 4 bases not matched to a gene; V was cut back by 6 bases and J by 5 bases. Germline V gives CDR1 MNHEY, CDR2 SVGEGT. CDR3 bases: TGTGCCAGCAGAAGACTAGCGGGAGCGGAGACCCAGTACTTC. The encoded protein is CASRRLAGAETQYF.

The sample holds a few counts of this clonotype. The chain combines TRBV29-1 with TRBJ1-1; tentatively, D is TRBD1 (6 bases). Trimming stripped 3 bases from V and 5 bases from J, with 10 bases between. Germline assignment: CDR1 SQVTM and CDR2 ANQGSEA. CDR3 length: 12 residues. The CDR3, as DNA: TGCAGCGTTGAGGAAGGGGGGACTGAAGCTTTCTTT. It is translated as CSVEEGGTEAFF.

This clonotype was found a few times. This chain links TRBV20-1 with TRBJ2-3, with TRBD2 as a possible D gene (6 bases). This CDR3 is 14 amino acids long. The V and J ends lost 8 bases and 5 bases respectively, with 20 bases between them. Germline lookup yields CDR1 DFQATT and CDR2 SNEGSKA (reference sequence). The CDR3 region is CSSLGELAKDTQYF. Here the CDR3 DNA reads TGCAGTTCCCTGGGGGAGCTAGCGAAAGATACGCAGTATTTT.

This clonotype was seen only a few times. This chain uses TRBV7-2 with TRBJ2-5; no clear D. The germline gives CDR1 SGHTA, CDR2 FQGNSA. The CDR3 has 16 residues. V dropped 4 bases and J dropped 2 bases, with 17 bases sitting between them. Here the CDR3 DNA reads TGTGCCAGCAGCTCCCCCCAGGCCAGGTTACAAGAGACCCAGTACTTC. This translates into CASSSPQARLQETQYF.

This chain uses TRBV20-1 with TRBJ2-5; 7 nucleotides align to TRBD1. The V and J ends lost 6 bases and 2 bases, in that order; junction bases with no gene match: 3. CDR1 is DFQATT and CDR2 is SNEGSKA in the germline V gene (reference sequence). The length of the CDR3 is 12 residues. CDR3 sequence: CSARGQQETQYF. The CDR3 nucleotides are TGCAGTGCCCGGGGACAGCAAGAGACCCAGTACTTC.